This T cell receptor (beta chain) was recorded in a study of CD8+ T cells in alopecia areata. Those with alopecia areata gave lesional scalp punch biopsies and peripheral blood. V dropped 0 bases and J dropped 1 base, with 13 bases sitting between them. Germline CDR1 SGHRS, CDR2 YFSETQ. This CDR3 region has 17 residues. RNA, once extracted, was reverse transcribed into cDNA for use as the sequencing template. Assay: immunoSEQ multiplex PCR; the TCRdb copy retains only in-frame clones and omits some. The repertoire includes about 120,000 clones, around 49% of them detected once, and around a sixth sits in the top ten.

The chain combines TRBV5-1 with TRBJ2-2; D gene unclear. This clonotype was sampled from a human donor with alopecia areata. The sample was CD8+ T cells sorted from blood, taken at week 0. CDR3 nucleotides: TGCGCCAGCAGCTTGGGTCTCAAACCAATGAACACCGGGGAGCTGTTTTTT. Its translation is CASSLGLKPMNTGELFF.